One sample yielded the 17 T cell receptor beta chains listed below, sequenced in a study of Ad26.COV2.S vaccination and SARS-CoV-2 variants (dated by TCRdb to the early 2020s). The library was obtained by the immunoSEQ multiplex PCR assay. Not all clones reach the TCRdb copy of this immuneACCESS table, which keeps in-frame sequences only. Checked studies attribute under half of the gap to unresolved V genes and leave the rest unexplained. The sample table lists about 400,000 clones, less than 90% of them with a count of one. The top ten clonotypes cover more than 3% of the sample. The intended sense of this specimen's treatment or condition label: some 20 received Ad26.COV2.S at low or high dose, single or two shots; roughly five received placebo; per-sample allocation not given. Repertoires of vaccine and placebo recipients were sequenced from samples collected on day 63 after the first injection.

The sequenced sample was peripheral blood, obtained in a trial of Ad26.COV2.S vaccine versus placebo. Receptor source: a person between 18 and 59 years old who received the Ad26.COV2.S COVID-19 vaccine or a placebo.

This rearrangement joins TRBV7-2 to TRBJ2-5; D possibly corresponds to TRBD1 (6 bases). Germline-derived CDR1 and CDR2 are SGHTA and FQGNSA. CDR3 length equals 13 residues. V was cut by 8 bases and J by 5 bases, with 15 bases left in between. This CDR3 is CASRDTLRETQYF. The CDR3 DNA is TGTGCCAGCCGGGACACTCTTCGGGAGACCCAGTACTTC.

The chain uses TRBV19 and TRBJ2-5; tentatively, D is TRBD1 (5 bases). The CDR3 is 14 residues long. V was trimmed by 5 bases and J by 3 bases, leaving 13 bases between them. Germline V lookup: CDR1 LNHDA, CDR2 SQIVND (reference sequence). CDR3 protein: CASSDSGREETQYF. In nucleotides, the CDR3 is TGTGCCAGTAGTGATTCCGGCAGGGAAGAGACCCAGTACTTC.

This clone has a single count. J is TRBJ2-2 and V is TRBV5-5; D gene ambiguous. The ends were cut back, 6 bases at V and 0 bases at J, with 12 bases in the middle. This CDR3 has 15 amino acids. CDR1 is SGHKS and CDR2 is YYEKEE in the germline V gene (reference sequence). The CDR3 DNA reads TGTGCCAGCACCCACGGCCAGTCGAACACCGGGGAGCTGTTTTTT. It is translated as CASTHGQSNTGELFF. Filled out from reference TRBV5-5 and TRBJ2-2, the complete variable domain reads DAGVTQSPTHLIKTRGQQVTLRCSPISGHKSVSWYQQVLGQGPQFIFQYYEKEERGRGNFPDRFSARQFPNYSSELNVNALLLGDSALYLCASTHGQSNTGELFFGEGSRLTVL.

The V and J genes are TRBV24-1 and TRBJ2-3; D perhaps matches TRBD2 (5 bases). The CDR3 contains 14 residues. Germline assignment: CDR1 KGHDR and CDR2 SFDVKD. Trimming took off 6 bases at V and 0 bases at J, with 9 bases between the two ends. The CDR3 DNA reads TGTGCCACCAGTCATGGGAGTAGCACAGATACGCAGTATTTT. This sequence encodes CATSHGSSTDTQYF.

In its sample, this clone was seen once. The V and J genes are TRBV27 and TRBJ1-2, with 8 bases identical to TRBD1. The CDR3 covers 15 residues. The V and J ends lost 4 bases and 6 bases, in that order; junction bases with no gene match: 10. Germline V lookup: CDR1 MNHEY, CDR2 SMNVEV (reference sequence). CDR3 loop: CASSSSTGASDGYTF. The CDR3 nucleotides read TGTGCCAGCAGTTCCTCGACAGGGGCATCGGATGGCTACACCTTC.

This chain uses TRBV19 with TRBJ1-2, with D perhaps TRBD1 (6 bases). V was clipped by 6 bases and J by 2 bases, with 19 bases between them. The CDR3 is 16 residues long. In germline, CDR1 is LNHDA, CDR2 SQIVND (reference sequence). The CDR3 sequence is CASRKRQGMKNYGYTF. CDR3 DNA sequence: TGTGCCAGTAGGAAACGGCAGGGGATGAAGAACTATGGCTACACCTTC.

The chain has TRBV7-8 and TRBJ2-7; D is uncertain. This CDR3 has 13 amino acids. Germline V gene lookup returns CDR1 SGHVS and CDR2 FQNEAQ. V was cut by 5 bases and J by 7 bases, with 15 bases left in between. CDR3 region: CASSRSSIGEQYF. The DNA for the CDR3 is TGTGCCAGCAGCCGCTCCTCGATAGGGGAGCAGTACTTC.

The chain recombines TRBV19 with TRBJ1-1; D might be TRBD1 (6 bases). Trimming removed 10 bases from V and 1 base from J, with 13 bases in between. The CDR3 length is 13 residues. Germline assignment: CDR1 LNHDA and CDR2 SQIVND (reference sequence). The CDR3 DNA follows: TGTGCCACGCAAAAGACAGGGAACACTGAAGCTTTCTTT. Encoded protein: CATQKTGNTEAFF. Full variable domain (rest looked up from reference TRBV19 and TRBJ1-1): DGGITQSPKYLFRKEGQNVTLSCEQNLNHDAMYWYRQDPGQGLRLIYYSQIVNDFQKGDIAEGYSVSREKKESFPLTVTSAQKNPTAFYLCATQKTGNTEAFFGQGTRLTVV.

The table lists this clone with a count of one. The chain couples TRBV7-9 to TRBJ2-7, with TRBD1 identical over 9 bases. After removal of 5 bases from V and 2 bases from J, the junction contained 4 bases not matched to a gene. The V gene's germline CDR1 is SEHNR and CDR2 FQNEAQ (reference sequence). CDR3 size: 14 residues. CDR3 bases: TGTGCCAGCAGCCGGACAGGGGTGACCTACGAGCAGTACTTC. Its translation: CASSRTGVTYEQYF.

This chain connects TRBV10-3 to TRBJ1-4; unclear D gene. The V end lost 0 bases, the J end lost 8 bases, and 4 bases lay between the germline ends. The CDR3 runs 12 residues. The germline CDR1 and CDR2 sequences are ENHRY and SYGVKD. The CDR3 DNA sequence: TGTGCCATCAGTGAGTCGGGGGAAAAACTGTTTTTT. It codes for CAISESGEKLFF.

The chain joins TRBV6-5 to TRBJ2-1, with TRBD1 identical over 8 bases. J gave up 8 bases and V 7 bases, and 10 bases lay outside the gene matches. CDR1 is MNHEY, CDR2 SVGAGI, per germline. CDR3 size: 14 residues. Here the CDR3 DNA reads TGTGCCAGCAAGGGACAGGCGAAGGGGGATGAGCAGTTCTTC. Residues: CASKGQAKGDEQFF.

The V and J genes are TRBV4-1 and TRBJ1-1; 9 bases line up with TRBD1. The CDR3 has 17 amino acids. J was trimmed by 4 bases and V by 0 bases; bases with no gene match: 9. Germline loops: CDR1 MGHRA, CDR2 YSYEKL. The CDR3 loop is CASSQDPNWTGATEAFF. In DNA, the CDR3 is TGCGCCAGCAGCCAAGATCCTAACTGGACAGGGGCCACTGAAGCTTTCTTT.

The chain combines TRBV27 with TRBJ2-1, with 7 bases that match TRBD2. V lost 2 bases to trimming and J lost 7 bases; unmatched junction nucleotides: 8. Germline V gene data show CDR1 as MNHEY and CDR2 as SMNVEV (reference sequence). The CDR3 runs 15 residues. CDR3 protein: CASSLVGLVANEQFF. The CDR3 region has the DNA TGTGCCAGCAGTTTAGTTGGACTAGTTGCGAATGAGCAGTTCTTC.

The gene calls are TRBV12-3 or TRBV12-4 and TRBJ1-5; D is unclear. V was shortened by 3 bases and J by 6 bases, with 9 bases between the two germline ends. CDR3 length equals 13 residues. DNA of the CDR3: TGTGCCAGCAGTTTTCTGGGAGGTCAGCCCCAGCATTTT. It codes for CASSFLGGQPQHF.

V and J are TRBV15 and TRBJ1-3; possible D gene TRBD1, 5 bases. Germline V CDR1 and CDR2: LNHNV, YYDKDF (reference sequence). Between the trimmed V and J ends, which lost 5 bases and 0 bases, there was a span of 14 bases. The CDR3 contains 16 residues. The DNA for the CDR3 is TGTGCCACCAGCGGAAGACAGTTGCTCTCTGGAAACACCATATATTTT. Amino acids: CATSGRQLLSGNTIYF.

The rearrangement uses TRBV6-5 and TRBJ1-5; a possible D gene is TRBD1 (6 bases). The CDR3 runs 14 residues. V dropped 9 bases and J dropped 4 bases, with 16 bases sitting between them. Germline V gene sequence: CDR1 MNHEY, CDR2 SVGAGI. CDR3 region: CASRDTRRNQPQHF. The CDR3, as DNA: TGTGCCAGTCGGGACACCCGGCGGAATCAGCCCCAGCATTTT.

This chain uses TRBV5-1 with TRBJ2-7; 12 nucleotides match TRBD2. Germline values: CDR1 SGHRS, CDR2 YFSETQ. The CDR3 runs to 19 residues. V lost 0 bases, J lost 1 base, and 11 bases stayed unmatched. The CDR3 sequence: CASSLGSLAGGLISYEQYF. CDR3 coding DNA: TGCGCCAGCAGCTTGGGTTCTCTAGCGGGGGGGTTAATATCCTACGAGCAGTACTTC. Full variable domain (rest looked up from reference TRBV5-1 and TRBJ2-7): KAGVTQTPRYLIKTRGQQVTLSCSPISGHRSVSWYQQTPGQGLQFLFEYFSETQRNKGNFPGRFSGRQFSNSRSEMNVSTLELGDSALYLCASSLGSLAGGLISYEQYFGPGTRLTVT.